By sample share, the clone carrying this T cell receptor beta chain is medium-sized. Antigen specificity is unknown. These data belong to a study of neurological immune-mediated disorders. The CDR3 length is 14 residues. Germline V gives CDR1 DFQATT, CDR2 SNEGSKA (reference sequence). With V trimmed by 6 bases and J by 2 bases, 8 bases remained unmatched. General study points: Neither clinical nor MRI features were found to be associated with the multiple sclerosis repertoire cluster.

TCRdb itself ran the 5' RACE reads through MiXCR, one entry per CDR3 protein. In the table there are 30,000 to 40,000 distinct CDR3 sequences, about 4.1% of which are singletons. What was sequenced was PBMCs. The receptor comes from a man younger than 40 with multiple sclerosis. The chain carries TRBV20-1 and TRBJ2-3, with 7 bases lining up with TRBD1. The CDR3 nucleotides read TGCAGTGCCGCCGGGACAGCCACCACAGATACGCAGTATTTT. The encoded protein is CSAAGTATTDTQYF.